The 17 T cell receptor beta chains given below trace back to one sample, sequenced in a study of cytomegalovirus exposure and HLA in healthy donors. PCR used 60 Vbeta primers and 13 Jbeta primers. TCRdb's table, derived via immunoSEQ multiplex PCR, lists solely in-frame clones and lacks some. This sample's table reports 100,000 to 150,000 clones. Material: PBMCs. These receptors were collected from a man aged 40-49 years in good health and CMV-seronegative.

Here the CDR3 DNA reads TGTGCCAGCAGCCAGCAGGACAGGGTCAACGAGCAGTACTTC. Amino acids: CASSQQDRVNEQYF. The chain recombines TRBV7-6 with TRBJ2-7, with 8 bases identical to TRBD1. Trimming took 5 bases from V and 5 from J; bases not matched to a gene: 8. This CDR3 has 14 amino acids. The germline V gene encodes CDR1 SGHVS and CDR2 FNYEAQ. The whole variable domain, remainder taken from reference TRBV7-6 and TRBJ2-7, is GAGVSQSPRYKVTKRGQDVALRCDPISGHVSLYWYRQALGQGPEFLTYFNYEAQQDKSGLPNDRFSAERPEGSISTLTIQRTEQRDSAMYRCASSQQDRVNEQYFGPGTRLTVT.

This rearrangement joins TRBV2 to TRBJ2-7; 7 nucleotides agree with TRBD1. Per the germline V gene, CDR1 is SNHLY and CDR2 is FYNNEI. V gave up 5 bases and J gave up 2 bases; unmatched junction bases: 9. CDR3 length: 15 residues. For the CDR3, the DNA is TGTGCCAGCAGTCCAGACAGGGCCCTTACCTACGAGCAGTACTTC. Translation gives CASSPDRALTYEQYF. The whole variable domain, filled in from reference TRBV2 and TRBJ2-7, reads EPEVTQTPSHQVTQMGQEVILRCVPISNHLYFYWYRQILGQKVEFLVSFYNNEISEKSEIFDDQFSVERPDGSNFTLKIRSTKLEDSAMYFCASSPDRALTYEQYFGPGTRLTVT.

The gene calls are TRBV5-1 and TRBJ1-1; D remains unclear. CDR1 and CDR2 (germline): SGHRS, YFSETQ. Trimming shortened V by 4 bases and J by 4 bases, and 17 bases separated the two germline ends. This CDR3 has 15 residues. The CDR3 loop reads CASSPASMMGTEAFF. CDR3 bases: TGCGCCAGCAGCCCAGCGAGTATGATGGGCACTGAAGCTTTCTTT.

The genes are TRBV29-1 and TRBJ2-4; 12 nucleotides line up with TRBD2. CDR3 length: 18 residues. CDR1 SQVTM and CDR2 ANQGSEA come from the germline V gene. V was clipped by 4 bases and J by 0 bases; unmatched bases: 10. The DNA of the CDR3 is TGCAGCGTTGGGGGGCTAGCGGGAGGGCCGGGAGCCAAAAACATTCAGTACTTC. Its protein is CSVGGLAGGPGAKNIQYF.

V gene TRBV11-3 combines with J gene TRBJ2-1; the match to TRBD2 covers 12 bases. CDR3 length: 15 residues. J was trimmed by 6 bases and V by 3 bases; bases with no gene match: 3. Germline V gene sequence: CDR1 SGHNT, CDR2 YENEEA. The CDR3 spells CASSFPSGGGNEQFF. The CDR3 DNA reads as TGTGCCAGCAGCTTCCCTAGCGGGGGGGGCAATGAGCAGTTCTTC.

The chain joins TRBV19 to TRBJ1-5; tentative D call: TRBD1 (6 bases). This CDR3 contains 14 residues. V dropped 8 bases and J dropped 1 base, with 12 bases sitting between them. Germline V gene data show CDR1 as LNHDA and CDR2 as SQIVND (reference sequence). The CDR3 DNA follows: TGTGCCAGTGGAAAGGGGGACAGCAATCAGCCCCAGCATTTT. Translation gives CASGKGDSNQPQHF.

The V and J genes are TRBV2 and TRBJ2-1, with D possibly being TRBD2 (7 bases). Germline CDR1 is SNHLY and CDR2 is FYNNEI. The CDR3 spans 15 residues. V gave up 1 base and J gave up 10 bases, with 17 bases separating them. The CDR3 spells CASSEDGGAQAEQFF. The CDR3 DNA follows: TGTGCCAGCAGTGAAGATGGGGGGGCGCAAGCGGAGCAGTTCTTC.

The CDR3 protein is CAGRGGQKHF. The CDR3 DNA reads as TGTGCCGGCCGAGGGGGACAAAAACATTTT. V gene TRBV19 combines with J gene TRBJ1-5; D perhaps matches TRBD1 (6 bases). The germline V gene encodes CDR1 LNHDA and CDR2 SQIVND (reference sequence). V gave up 11 bases and J gave up 16 bases, with 18 bases separating them. The CDR3 totals 10 residues. The full variable domain, its missing parts supplied by reference TRBV19 and TRBJ1-5, is DGGITQSPKYLFRKEGQNVTLSCEQNLNHDAMYWYRQDPGQGLRLIYYSQIVNDFQKGDIAEGYSVSREKKESFPLTVTSAQKNPTAFYLCAGRGGQKHFGDGTRLSIL.

This rearrangement joins TRBV9 to TRBJ2-2, with D perhaps matching TRBD2 (5 bases). V lost 2 bases and J 4 bases, leaving 9 bases between the germline ends. CDR3 size: 14 residues. The V gene's germline CDR1 is SGDLS and CDR2 YYNGEE. The CDR3 DNA is TGTGCCAGCAGCGTGGCGGGTCCCACCGGGGAGCTGTTTTTT. The encoded protein is CASSVAGPTGELFF.

The chain links TRBV11-2 to TRBJ2-5, with TRBD2 as a possible D gene (6 bases). The CDR3 runs to 15 residues. V gave up 1 base and J gave up 5 bases, with 14 bases separating them. Germline V gene data show CDR1 as SGHAT and CDR2 as FQNNGV. The CDR3 spells CASSLGGMEGETQYF. CDR3 nucleotide sequence: TGTGCCAGCAGCTTAGGCGGGATGGAGGGGGAGACCCAGTACTTC.

V gene TRBV6-1 combines with J gene TRBJ1-2; unclear D gene. The CDR3 consists of 15 residues. CDR1 MNHNS and CDR2 SASEGT come from the germline V gene. Trimming removed 5 bases at V and 8 bases at J, with 21 bases between. The CDR3 region has the DNA TGTGCCAGCAGTATTTCCCGGGAACCCAGCGGGGGCTACACCTTC. Its translation: CASSISREPSGGYTF.

The chain uses TRBV11-3 and TRBJ2-1, with D possibly TRBD2 on 6 matching bases. The ends were cut back, 0 bases at V and 4 bases at J, with 13 bases in the middle. Looked up from germline, CDR1 is SGHNT and CDR2 is YENEEA. The CDR3 extends over 16 amino acids. CDR3 sequence reads: CASSLDPAGYYNEQFF. The CDR3 nucleotides are TGTGCCAGCAGCTTAGATCCGGCGGGGTATTACAATGAGCAGTTCTTC. The full variable domain, its missing parts supplied by reference TRBV11-3 and TRBJ2-1, is EAGVVQSPRYKIIEKKQPVAFWCNPISGHNTLYWYLQNLGQGPELLIRYENEEAVDDSQLPKDRFSAERLKGVDSTLKIQPAELGDSAVYLCASSLDPAGYYNEQFFGPGTRLTVL.

The CDR3 bases are TGTGCCAGCAGCTTAGGCGGCCTATCTAGCACAGATACGCAGTATTTT. It specifies CASSLGGLSSTDTQYF. The rearrangement joins TRBV7-9 to TRBJ2-3; no definite D call. CDR3 length: 16 amino acids. Per the germline V gene, CDR1 is SEHNR and CDR2 is FQNEAQ (reference sequence). V shed 1 base and J shed 0 bases, with 11 bases lying between them.

This chain joins TRBV7-9 and TRBJ2-1; weak D call: TRBD1 (5 bases). CDR1 is SEHNR, CDR2 FQNEAQ, per germline (reference sequence). The length of the CDR3 is 16 residues. Trimming stripped 5 bases from V and 0 bases from J, with 14 bases between. The CDR3 region is CASSQNRGGSYNEQFF. In DNA form, the CDR3 reads TGTGCCAGCAGCCAAAATAGGGGCGGCTCCTACAATGAGCAGTTCTTC.

The genes are TRBV19 and TRBJ1-1; D ambiguous. CDR1 is LNHDA, CDR2 SQIVND, per germline (reference sequence). Between the trimmed V and J ends, which lost 6 bases and 5 bases, there was a span of 13 bases. The CDR3 runs 13 residues. This CDR3 is CASSTIPGTEAFF. In DNA, the CDR3 is TGTGCCAGTAGCACGATACCGGGAACTGAAGCTTTCTTT.

The V gene is TRBV5-1, the J gene TRBJ2-7; the D is unclear. Germline values: CDR1 SGHRS, CDR2 YFSETQ. CDR3 length: 15 residues. Trimming removed 4 bases from V and 3 bases from J, with 17 bases in between. The CDR3 reads CASSRGGIDFYEQYF. CDR3 coding DNA: TGCGCCAGCAGCCGAGGTGGAATCGACTTCTACGAGCAGTACTTC. Variable domain in full (rest from reference TRBV5-1 and TRBJ2-7): KAGVTQTPRYLIKTRGQQVTLSCSPISGHRSVSWYQQTPGQGLQFLFEYFSETQRNKGNFPGRFSGRQFSNSRSEMNVSTLELGDSALYLCASSRGGIDFYEQYFGPGTRLTVT.

This chain links TRBV5-1 with TRBJ2-7; the match to TRBD2 covers 8 bases. The V and J ends lost 3 bases and 5 bases, in that order; junction bases with no gene match: 10. This CDR3 region has 15 residues. Looked up from germline, CDR1 is SGHRS and CDR2 is YFSETQ. In DNA, the CDR3 is TGCGCCAGCAGCTGGAGCGGGAGTGTCTCGGACGAGCAGTACTTC. Its translation is CASSWSGSVSDEQYF.